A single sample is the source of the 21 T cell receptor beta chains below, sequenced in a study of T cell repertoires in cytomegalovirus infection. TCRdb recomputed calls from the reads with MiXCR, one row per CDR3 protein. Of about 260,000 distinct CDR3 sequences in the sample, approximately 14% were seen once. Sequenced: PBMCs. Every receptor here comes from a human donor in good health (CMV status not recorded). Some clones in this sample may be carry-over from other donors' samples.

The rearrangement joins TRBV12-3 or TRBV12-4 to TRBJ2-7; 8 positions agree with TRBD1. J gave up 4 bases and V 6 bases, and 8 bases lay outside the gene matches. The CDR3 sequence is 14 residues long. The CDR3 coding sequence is TGTGCCAGCAGACGGACAGGGAGAGTGTACGAGCAGTACTTC. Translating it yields CASRRTGRVYEQYF.

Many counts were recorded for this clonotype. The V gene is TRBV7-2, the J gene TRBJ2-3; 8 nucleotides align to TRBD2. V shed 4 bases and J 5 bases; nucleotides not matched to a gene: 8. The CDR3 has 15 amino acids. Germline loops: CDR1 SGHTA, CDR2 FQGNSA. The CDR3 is CASSSKRGWKDTQYF. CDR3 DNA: TGTGCCAGCAGCTCGAAGCGGGGGTGGAAAGATACGCAGTATTTT.

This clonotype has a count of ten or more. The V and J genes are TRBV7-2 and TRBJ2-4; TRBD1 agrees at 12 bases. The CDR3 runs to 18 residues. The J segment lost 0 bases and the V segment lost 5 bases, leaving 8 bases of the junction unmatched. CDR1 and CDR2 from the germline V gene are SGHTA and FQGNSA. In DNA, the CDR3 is TGTGCCAGCAGCACAACCGGGACAGGGGGCCTAGCCAAAAACATTCAGTACTTC. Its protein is CASSTTGTGGLAKNIQYF.

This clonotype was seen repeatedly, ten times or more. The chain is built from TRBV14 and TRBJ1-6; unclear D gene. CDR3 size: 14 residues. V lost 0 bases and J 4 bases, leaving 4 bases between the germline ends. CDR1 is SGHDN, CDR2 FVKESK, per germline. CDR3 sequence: CASSQEVYNSPLHF. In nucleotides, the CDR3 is TGTGCCAGCAGCCAAGAGGTTTATAATTCACCCCTCCACTTT.

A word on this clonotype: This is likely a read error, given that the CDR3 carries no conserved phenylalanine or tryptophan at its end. The CDR3 DNA reads TGTGCCAGCAGTTTAGGGGGGGGGCAACAGCCCCAGCATCTT. Residues: CASSLGGGQQPQHL. The V gene is TRBV12-3 or TRBV12-4, the J gene TRBJ1-5, with a possible D match to TRBD1 (6 bases). The ends were cut back, 1 base at V and 7 bases at J, with 11 bases in the middle. CDR3 length equals 14 residues.

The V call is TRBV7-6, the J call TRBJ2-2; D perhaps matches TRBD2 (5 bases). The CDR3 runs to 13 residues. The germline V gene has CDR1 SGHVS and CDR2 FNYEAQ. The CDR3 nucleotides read TGTGCTAGTGCGAGGGTGAACACCGGGGAGCTGTTTTTT. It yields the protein CASARVNTGELFF. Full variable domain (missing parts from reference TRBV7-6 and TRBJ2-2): GAGVSQSPRYKVTKRGQDVALRCDPISGHVSLYWYRQALGQGPEFLTYFNYEAQQDKSGLPNDRFSAERPEGSISTLTIQRTEQRDSAMYRCASARVNTGELFFGEGSRLTVL.

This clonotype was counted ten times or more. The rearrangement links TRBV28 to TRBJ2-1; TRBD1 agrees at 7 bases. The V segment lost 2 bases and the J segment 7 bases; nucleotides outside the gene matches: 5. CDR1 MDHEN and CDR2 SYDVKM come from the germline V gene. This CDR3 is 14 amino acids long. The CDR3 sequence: CASSLDRVRNEQFF. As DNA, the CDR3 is TGTGCCAGCAGTTTAGACAGGGTAAGGAATGAGCAGTTCTTC. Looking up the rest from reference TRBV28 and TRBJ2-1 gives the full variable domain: DVKVTQSSRYLVKRTGEKVFLECVQDMDHENMFWYRQDPGLGLRLIYFSYDVKMKEKGDIPEGYSVSREKKERFSLILESASTNQTSMYLCASSLDRVRNEQFFGPGTRLTVL.

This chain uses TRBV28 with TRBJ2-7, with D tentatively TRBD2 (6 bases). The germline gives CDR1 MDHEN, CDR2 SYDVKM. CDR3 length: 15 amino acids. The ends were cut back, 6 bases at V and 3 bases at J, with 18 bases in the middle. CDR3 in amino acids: CASSPRDFTDYEQYF. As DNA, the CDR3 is TGTGCCAGCAGCCCACGGGACTTTACGGACTACGAGCAGTACTTC.

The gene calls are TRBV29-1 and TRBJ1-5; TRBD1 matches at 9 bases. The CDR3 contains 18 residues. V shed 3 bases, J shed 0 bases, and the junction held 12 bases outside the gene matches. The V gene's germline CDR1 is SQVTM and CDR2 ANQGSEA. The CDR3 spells CSVDRDREEVISNQPQHF. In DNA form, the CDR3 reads TGCAGCGTTGATAGGGACAGGGAAGAAGTAATTAGCAATCAGCCCCAGCATTTT.

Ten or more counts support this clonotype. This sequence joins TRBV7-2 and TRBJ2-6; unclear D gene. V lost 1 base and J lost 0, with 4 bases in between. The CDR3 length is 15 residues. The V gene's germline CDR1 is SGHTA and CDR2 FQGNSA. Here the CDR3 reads CASSLGTSGANVLTF. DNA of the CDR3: TGTGCCAGCAGCTTAGGGACCTCTGGGGCCAACGTCCTGACTTTC.

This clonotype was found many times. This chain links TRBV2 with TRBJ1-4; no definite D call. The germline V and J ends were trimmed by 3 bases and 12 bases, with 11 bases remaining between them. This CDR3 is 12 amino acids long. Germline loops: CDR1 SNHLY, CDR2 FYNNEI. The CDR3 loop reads CASSEKGGELFF. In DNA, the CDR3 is TGTGCCAGCAGTGAGAAAGGCGGGGAACTGTTTTTT.

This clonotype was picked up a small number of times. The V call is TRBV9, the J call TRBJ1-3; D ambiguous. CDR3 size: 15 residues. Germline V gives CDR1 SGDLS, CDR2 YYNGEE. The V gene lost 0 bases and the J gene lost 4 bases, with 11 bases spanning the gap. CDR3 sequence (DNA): TGTGCCAGCAGCGTAGATTGGGCCGTCGGAAACACCATATATTTT. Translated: CASSVDWAVGNTIYF.

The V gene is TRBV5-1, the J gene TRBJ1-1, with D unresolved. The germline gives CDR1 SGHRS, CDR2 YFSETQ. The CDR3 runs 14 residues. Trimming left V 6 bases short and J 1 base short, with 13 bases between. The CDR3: CASTPFGRNTEAFF. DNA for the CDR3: TGCGCCAGCACTCCTTTTGGACGGAACACTGAAGCTTTCTTT.

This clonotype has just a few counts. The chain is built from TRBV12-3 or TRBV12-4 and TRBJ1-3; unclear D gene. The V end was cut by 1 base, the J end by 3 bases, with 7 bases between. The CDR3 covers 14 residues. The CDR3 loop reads CASSLGTLGNTIYF. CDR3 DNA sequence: TGTGCCAGCAGTTTAGGGACGCTTGGAAACACCATATATTTT.

The CDR3 loop is CASSRRASGVKQFF. CDR3 coding DNA: TGTGCCAGCAGCCGGCGGGCTAGCGGGGTTAAGCAGTTCTTC. The rearrangement uses TRBV12-3 or TRBV12-4 and TRBJ2-1; TRBD2 aligns across 9 bases. V gave up 6 bases and J gave up 11 bases; unmatched junction bases: 11. This CDR3 region has 14 residues.

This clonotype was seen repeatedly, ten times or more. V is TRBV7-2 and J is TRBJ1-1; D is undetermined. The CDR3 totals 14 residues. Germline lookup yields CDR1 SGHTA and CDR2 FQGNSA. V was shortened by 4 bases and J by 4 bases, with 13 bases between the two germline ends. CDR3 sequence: CASSSGPLGTEAFF. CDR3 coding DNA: TGTGCCAGCAGCTCCGGTCCTCTTGGCACTGAAGCTTTCTTT.

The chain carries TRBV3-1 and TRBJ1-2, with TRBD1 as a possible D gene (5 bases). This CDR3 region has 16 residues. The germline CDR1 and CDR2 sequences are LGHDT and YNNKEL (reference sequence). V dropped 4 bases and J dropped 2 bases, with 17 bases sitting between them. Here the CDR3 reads CASSPADQQANYGYTF. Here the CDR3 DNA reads TGTGCCAGCAGCCCCGCTGACCAACAGGCGAACTATGGCTACACCTTC.

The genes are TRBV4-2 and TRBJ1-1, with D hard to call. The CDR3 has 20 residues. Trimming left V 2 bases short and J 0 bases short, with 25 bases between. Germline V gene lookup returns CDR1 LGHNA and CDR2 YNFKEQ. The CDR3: CASSQKKRTRWRSMNTEAFF. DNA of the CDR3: TGTGCCAGCAGCCAAAAGAAGAGGACCCGGTGGCGGAGCATGAACACTGAAGCTTTCTTT.

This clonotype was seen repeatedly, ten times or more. The CDR3 protein is CASSPDSTGGSYEQYF. CDR3 in DNA: TGTGCCAGCAGCCCCGACTCGACAGGCGGTAGCTACGAGCAGTACTTC. The chain carries TRBV7-2 and TRBJ2-7; weak D call: TRBD1 (6 bases). In germline, CDR1 is SGHTA, CDR2 FQGNSA. The CDR3 is 16 amino acids. V shed 5 bases and J shed 3 bases, with 20 bases lying between them.

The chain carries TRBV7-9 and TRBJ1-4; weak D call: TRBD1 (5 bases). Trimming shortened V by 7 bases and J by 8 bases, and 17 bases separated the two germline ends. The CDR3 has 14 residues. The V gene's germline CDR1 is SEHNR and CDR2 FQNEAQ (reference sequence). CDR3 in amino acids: CASTEYSGAEKLFF. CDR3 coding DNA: TGTGCCAGCACCGAGTACAGTGGGGCGGAAAAACTGTTTTTT.

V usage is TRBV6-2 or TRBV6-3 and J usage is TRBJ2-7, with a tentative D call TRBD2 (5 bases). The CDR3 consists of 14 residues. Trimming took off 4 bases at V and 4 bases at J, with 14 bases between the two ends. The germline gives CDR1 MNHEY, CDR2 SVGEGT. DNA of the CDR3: TGTGCCAGCAGTTCCACAACCGGGATTTACGAGCAGTACTTC. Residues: CASSSTTGIYEQYF.